The 27 T cell receptor beta chains listed next were all sequenced from one sample in a study of T-cell reconstitution after alpha-beta-depleted transplantation in children. The authors prepared the TCRbeta library with unique molecular identifiers. TCRdb re-derived calls from the PCR reads in MiXCR, one entry per CDR3 protein. The repertoire holds just over 200,000 distinct CDR3 sequences, with around 9.2% as singletons. The input for sequencing was PBMCs, mostly from graft donor cells, taken 360 days after TCRalphabeta/CD19-depleted stem cell transplant. The receptor source for this set is a male patient aged 2-10 years who had a stem cell transplant for acute myeloid leukemia, so the T cells may come from the graft donor.

There are many counts of this clonotype. The rearrangement links TRBV15 to TRBJ2-7, with 12 positions matching TRBD2. J was trimmed by 4 bases and V by 0 bases; bases with no gene match: 1. Germline-derived CDR1 and CDR2 are LNHNV and YYDKDF (reference sequence). This CDR3 spans 15 amino acids. The CDR3 here is CATSREGTSGYEQYF. The CDR3 DNA follows: TGTGCCACCAGCAGAGAAGGGACTAGCGGGTACGAGCAGTACTTC.

In its sample, this clonotype was seen a few times. The chain joins TRBV28 to TRBJ2-5; 8 bases fit TRBD2. The CDR3 has 18 amino acids. With 3 bases clipped from V and 1 base from J, the junction kept 13 bases outside the gene matches. CDR1 and CDR2 from the germline V gene are MDHEN and SYDVKM. The DNA of the CDR3 is TGTGCCAGCAGTTTTAGGTTTTTCCAGCGGGGGCTCCAAGAGACCCAGTACTTC. Protein sequence: CASSFRFFQRGLQETQYF. The full variable domain, its missing parts supplied by reference TRBV28 and TRBJ2-5, is DVKVTQSSRYLVKRTGEKVFLECVQDMDHENMFWYRQDPGLGLRLIYFSYDVKMKEKGDIPEGYSVSREKKERFSLILESASTNQTSMYLCASSFRFFQRGLQETQYFGPGTRLLVL.

This clonotype has a handful of counts. This sequence joins TRBV20-1 and TRBJ2-1; tentatively, D is TRBD1 or TRBD2 (5 bases each). Trimming removed 4 bases at V and 4 bases at J, with 17 bases between. The CDR3 is made up of 15 amino acids. Germline-derived CDR1 and CDR2 are DFQATT and SNEGSKA (reference sequence). CDR3 region: CSAMSPSGPYNEQFF. The CDR3 DNA follows: TGCAGTGCTATGAGTCCGTCGGGGCCGTACAATGAGCAGTTCTTC.

This clonotype showed up many times. CDR3 region: CASSLTESNQPQHF. For the CDR3, the DNA is TGTGCCAGCAGTTTGACAGAAAGCAATCAGCCCCAGCATTTT. The chain uses TRBV12-3 or TRBV12-4 and TRBJ1-5; weak D call: TRBD1 (5 bases). The V and J ends lost 3 bases and 1 base respectively, with 7 bases between them. The CDR3 has 14 amino acids.

Many counts were recorded for this clonotype. The J gene is TRBJ1-1, the V gene TRBV3-1; D uncertain. The germline V gene encodes CDR1 LGHDT and CDR2 YNNKEL (reference sequence). V gave up 5 bases and J gave up 2 bases, with 9 bases separating them. The CDR3 sequence is 13 residues long. The CDR3, as DNA: TGTGCCAGCAGCAAACAGAGAAACACTGAAGCTTTCTTT. Amino acids: CASSKQRNTEAFF.

In this sample, this clonotype turned up many times. J is TRBJ2-1 and V is TRBV20-1, with TRBD2 matching over 8 bases. V was clipped by 0 bases and J by 4 bases; unmatched bases: 14. The CDR3 length is 18 residues. The germline gives CDR1 DFQATT, CDR2 SNEGSKA (reference sequence). CDR3 sequence reads: CSAREWGHGSGAYNEQFF. The DNA of the CDR3 is TGCAGTGCTAGAGAATGGGGGCATGGTAGCGGGGCTTACAATGAGCAGTTCTTC.

The chain carries TRBV20-1 and TRBJ2-1, with 10 bases fitting TRBD2. V was clipped by 1 base and J by 4 bases; unmatched bases: 19. Germline CDR1 reads DFQATT; CDR2 reads SNEGSKA (reference sequence). The CDR3 sequence is 20 residues long. The CDR3 protein is CSARVVASGGLQRGYNEQFF. The DNA for the CDR3 is TGCAGTGCTAGAGTGGTCGCTAGCGGGGGTCTACAAAGAGGGTACAATGAGCAGTTCTTC.

This clonotype was seen many times. The chain uses TRBV5-1 and TRBJ2-7; TRBD1 is a possible D gene (5 bases). Trimming cost V 2 bases and J 1 base, with 13 bases left between them. Germline V CDR1 and CDR2: SGHRS, YFSETQ. This CDR3 has 15 residues. CDR3 loop: CASSLGHRESYEQYF. The CDR3 DNA reads TGCGCCAGCAGCTTAGGACATCGTGAATCCTACGAGCAGTACTTC.

This clonotype was picked up a small number of times. The rearrangement uses TRBV3-1 and TRBJ2-5, with 9 nucleotides matching TRBD2. The CDR3 loop spans 16 amino acids. Unmatched junction bases numbered 11, after V lost 4 bases and J lost 5 bases. CDR1 is LGHDT and CDR2 is YNNKEL in the germline V gene (reference sequence). DNA for the CDR3: TGTGCCAGCAGCCCAGGAGGGCGGGGGGGGTTGGAGACCCAGTACTTC. Amino acids: CASSPGGRGGLETQYF.

The sample holds many counts of this clonotype. This chain links TRBV12-3 or TRBV12-4 with TRBJ2-1, with D possibly being TRBD1 or TRBD2 (5 bases each). The CDR3 runs 14 residues. V was pared by 6 bases and J by 7 bases, with 16 bases between. This chain's CDR3 is CASSPRGVGNEQFF. The CDR3 DNA follows: TGTGCCAGCAGCCCCAGAGGGGTGGGTAATGAGCAGTTCTTC.

This clonotype was observed many times. The chain uses TRBV9 and TRBJ1-2, with TRBD1 as a possible D gene (5 bases). The CDR3 is made up of 13 amino acids. Germline CDR1 is SGDLS and CDR2 is YYNGEE. Trimming cost V 4 bases and J 4 bases, with 11 bases left between them. CDR3: CASSPDSLYGYTF. Here the CDR3 DNA reads TGTGCCAGCAGCCCAGACAGTCTCTATGGCTACACCTTC.

V is TRBV20-1 and J is TRBJ2-5; 9 bases agree with TRBD1. Germline CDR1 is DFQATT and CDR2 is SNEGSKA (reference sequence). V gave up 4 bases and J gave up 2 bases; unmatched junction bases: 5. The CDR3 is 14 residues long. CDR3 DNA sequence: TGCAGTGCTAACAGGGGGCGGTGGCAAGAGACCCAGTACTTC. It yields the protein CSANRGRWQETQYF.

This clonotype turned up a few times. The gene calls are TRBV5-4 and TRBJ2-3, with D maybe TRBD1 (6 bases). The V and J ends lost 4 bases and 0 bases respectively, with 12 bases between them. The CDR3 consists of 15 residues. Germline assignment: CDR1 SGHNT and CDR2 YYREEE (reference sequence). The CDR3 region is CASSPRTESTDTQYF. CDR3 coding DNA: TGTGCCAGCAGCCCGAGGACAGAAAGCACAGATACGCAGTATTTT.

There are a few counts of this clonotype. This chain joins TRBV5-1 and TRBJ2-7; 9 bases line up with TRBD1. The germline gives CDR1 SGHRS, CDR2 YFSETQ. The J segment lost 2 bases and the V segment lost 0 bases, leaving 0 bases of the junction unmatched. The CDR3 length is 14 residues. CDR3 bases: TGCGCCAGCAGCTTGGGGGACAGGGCCTACGAGCAGTACTTC. Its protein is CASSLGDRAYEQYF.

This clonotype has a handful of counts. This chain connects TRBV3-1 to TRBJ2-3, with TRBD2 matching over 8 bases. The CDR3 has 20 amino acids. With V trimmed by 1 base and J by 1 base, 16 bases remained unmatched. Per germline, CDR1 LGHDT and CDR2 YNNKEL (reference sequence). CDR3 coding DNA: TGTGCCAGCAGCCAAGGGGCGATCGAGTTTGCGGGAGGAGGCACAGATACGCAGTATTTT. This codes for CASSQGAIEFAGGGTDTQYF.

As concerns this clonotype: This could be a read error, since a much larger clone is one nucleotide away. The conserved phenylalanine or tryptophan is not found at the CDR3 terminus, so this likely reflects a read error. CDR3 in DNA: TGCAGTGCTAGAATCGGACTAGCGGGAGACCCCCACTACGAGCAGTACTTG. Protein sequence: CSARIGLAGDPHYEQYL. This rearrangement joins TRBV20-1 to TRBJ2-7; TRBD2 aligns across 13 bases. This CDR3 is 17 amino acids long. CDR1 is DFQATT and CDR2 is SNEGSKA in the germline V gene (reference sequence). V was clipped by 2 bases and J by 3 bases; unmatched bases: 10.

In nucleotides, the CDR3 is TGTGCCAGTAATTCCGGGACAGCTAACCTGAACACTGAAGCTTTCTTT. It translates to CASNSGTANLNTEAFF. The rearrangement joins TRBV19 to TRBJ1-1; TRBD1 matches at 7 bases. The CDR3 extends over 16 amino acids. V shed 7 bases, J shed 0 bases, and the junction held 11 bases outside the gene matches. Germline values: CDR1 LNHDA, CDR2 SQIVND (reference sequence).

This clonotype was detected many times. The V gene is TRBV9, the J gene TRBJ1-1; D is uncertain. In germline, CDR1 is SGDLS, CDR2 YYNGEE. The CDR3 totals 15 residues. V was shortened by 5 bases and J by 5 bases, with 19 bases between the two germline ends. The CDR3: CASRALGGLGTEAFF. The CDR3 DNA reads as TGTGCCAGCAGGGCTCTCGGTGGGCTAGGAACTGAAGCTTTCTTT.

This clonotype has ten or more counts. The rearrangement joins TRBV5-1 to TRBJ2-5; D may match TRBD1 or TRBD2 (5 bases each). Germline lookup yields CDR1 SGHRS and CDR2 YFSETQ. CDR3 length: 15 amino acids. V dropped 0 bases and J dropped 1 base, with 10 bases sitting between them. The CDR3 DNA sequence: TGCGCCAGCAGCTTGGGGGGACGATTCCAAGAGACCCAGTACTTC. This codes for CASSLGGRFQETQYF.

This clonotype was recorded a few times. This chain uses TRBV10-3 with TRBJ2-1, with 9 bases lining up with TRBD1. The V segment lost 2 bases and the J segment 4 bases; nucleotides outside the gene matches: 6. Germline V gene data show CDR1 as ENHRY and CDR2 as SYGVKD. The length of the CDR3 is 16 residues. The chain's CDR3 is CAISESAGTGYNEQFF. CDR3 nucleotide sequence: TGTGCCATCAGTGAGAGCGCTGGGACAGGGTACAATGAGCAGTTCTTC.

This clonotype was seen a few times. This chain joins TRBV12-3 or TRBV12-4 and TRBJ2-4; tentatively, D is TRBD1 (5 bases). V lost 6 bases and J 0 bases, leaving 18 bases between the germline ends. The CDR3 covers 17 residues. The DNA for the CDR3 is TGTGCCAGCAGCTCCCTAGACAGCAACCTAGCCAAAAACATTCAGTACTTC. This sequence encodes CASSSLDSNLAKNIQYF.

This clonotype was counted between two and nine times. This chain links TRBV5-1 with TRBJ1-2, with 10 nucleotides matching TRBD1. Germline CDR1 SGHRS, CDR2 YFSETQ. There are 14 residues in the CDR3. V was pared by 2 bases and J by 7 bases, with 5 bases of the junction left unmatched. As DNA, the CDR3 is TGCGCCAGCAGCTTCGACAGGGGGCTGAGTGGCTACACCTTC. Protein product: CASSFDRGLSGYTF.

This clonotype was seen repeatedly, ten times or more. CDR3 in DNA: TGCGCCAGCAGCTTGGACGCAATAAACCTAGTGATGCGGCAGTACTTC. This translates into CASSLDAINLVMRQYF. The J gene is TRBJ2-7, the V gene TRBV5-1, with D hard to call. The ends were cut back, 0 bases at V and 9 bases at J, with 22 bases in the middle. CDR1 is SGHRS and CDR2 is YFSETQ in the germline V gene. The CDR3 is 16 residues long.

This clonotype was seen more than once but under ten times. The gene calls are TRBV15 and TRBJ2-5, with TRBD1 matching 8 bases. After removal of 1 base from V and 4 bases from J, the junction contained 11 bases not matched to a gene. The CDR3 sequence is 17 residues long. CDR1 is LNHNV, CDR2 YYDKDF, per germline (reference sequence). CDR3 coding DNA: TGTGCCACCAGCAGAGGCTCCGGGACAGGAGGGCGAGAGACCCAGTACTTC. Its protein is CATSRGSGTGGRETQYF.

This clonotype was recorded a few times. The chain couples TRBV15 to TRBJ2-7; the match to TRBD1 covers 10 bases. CDR1 LNHNV and CDR2 YYDKDF come from the germline V gene (reference sequence). This CDR3 has 16 amino acids. The V and J ends lost 1 base and 2 bases, in that order; junction bases with no gene match: 5. The CDR3 region is CATSRVGGQGTYEQYF. CDR3 sequence (DNA): TGTGCCACCAGCAGAGTTGGGGGACAGGGGACCTACGAGCAGTACTTC.

This chain joins TRBV3-1 and TRBJ2-5; 8 bases match TRBD1. With 3 bases clipped from V and 1 base from J, the junction kept 1 base outside the gene matches. Germline V gene sequence: CDR1 LGHDT, CDR2 YNNKEL (reference sequence). CDR3 length: 14 residues. CDR3 DNA: TGTGCCAGCAGCCACACAGGGGGCCAAGAGACCCAGTACTTC. It codes for CASSHTGGQETQYF.

V is TRBV7-3 and J is TRBJ2-7, with TRBD1 as a possible D gene (6 bases). Germline V gene sequence: CDR1 SGHTA, CDR2 FQGTGA. The ends were cut back, 4 bases at V and 7 bases at J, with 11 bases in the middle. The CDR3 spans 12 residues. The CDR3 region has the DNA TGTGCCAGCAGCTCCCCCACAGGGGAGCAGTACTTC. It is translated as CASSSPTGEQYF.